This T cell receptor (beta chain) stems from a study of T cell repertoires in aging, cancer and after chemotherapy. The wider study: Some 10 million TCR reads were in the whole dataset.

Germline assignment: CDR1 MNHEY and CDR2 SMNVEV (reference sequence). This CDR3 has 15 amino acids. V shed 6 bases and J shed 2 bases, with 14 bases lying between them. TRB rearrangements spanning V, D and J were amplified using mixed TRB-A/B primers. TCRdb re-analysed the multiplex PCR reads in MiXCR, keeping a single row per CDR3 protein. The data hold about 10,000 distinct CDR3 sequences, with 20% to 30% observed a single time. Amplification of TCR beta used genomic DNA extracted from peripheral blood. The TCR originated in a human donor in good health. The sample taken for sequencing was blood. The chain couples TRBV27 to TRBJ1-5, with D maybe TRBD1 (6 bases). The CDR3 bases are TGTGCCAGCAGACTGGGGGGCTGGGGCAATCAGCCCCAGCATTTT. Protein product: CASRLGGWGNQPQHF.